The 13 T cell receptor beta chains given below trace back to one sample, sequenced in a study of blood T cell repertoires in COVID-19. The protocol was immunoSEQ multiplex PCR, while the TCRdb copy is restricted to in-frame clones and leaves out a portion. Of about 480,000 clones in the sample, 70% to 90% were seen once. The material sequenced was PBMCs or T cells enriched from blood (not recorded which). These receptors all come from a woman between 40 and 50 years old who had recovered from COVID-19.

The V gene is TRBV19, the J gene TRBJ1-2, with 8 bases identical to TRBD1. This CDR3 comprises 16 residues. Losses at the gene ends were 1 base for V and 1 base for J; bases not matched to a gene: 5. Looked up from germline, CDR1 is LNHDA and CDR2 is SQIVND (reference sequence). The CDR3 DNA reads TGTGCCAGTAGTATAGGAGGACAGGGAGTTAACTATGGCTACACCTTC. Encoded protein: CASSIGGQGVNYGYTF.

J is TRBJ1-4 and V is TRBV6-5, with a possible D match to TRBD1 (6 bases). This CDR3 is built from 11 residues. Trimming stripped 4 bases from V and 10 bases from J, with 7 bases between. Germline V gives CDR1 MNHEY, CDR2 SVGAGI. This chain's CDR3 is CASSSQGKLFF. DNA of the CDR3: TGTGCCAGCAGTTCACAGGGAAAACTGTTTTTT.

The chain employs TRBV10-3 and TRBJ2-1; D may be TRBD2 (6 bases). V lost 5 bases and J lost 5, with 13 bases in between. Germline V lookup: CDR1 ENHRY, CDR2 SYGVKD. The CDR3 runs 14 residues. The CDR3 coding sequence is TGTGCCATCAGTCTAGCTAGCGCCAACAATGAGCAGTTCTTC. It codes for CAISLASANNEQFF.

This clone showed up just a few times. The chain carries TRBV18 and TRBJ2-7; 8 bases are a match to TRBD1. Germline V gene sequence: CDR1 KGHSH, CDR2 LQKENI. The CDR3 spans 15 residues. The V and J ends lost 5 bases and 2 bases, in that order; junction bases with no gene match: 8. CDR3 sequence: CASSRAGGAAYEQYF. In nucleotides, the CDR3 is TGTGCCAGCTCAAGAGCAGGGGGCGCAGCCTACGAGCAGTACTTC.

The rearrangement joins TRBV15 to TRBJ2-7, with D possibly matching TRBD2 (5 bases). Germline V gene sequence: CDR1 LNHNV, CDR2 YYDKDF (reference sequence). Trimming left V 0 bases short and J 2 bases short, with 11 bases between. This CDR3 comprises 15 residues. The CDR3 nucleotides are TGTGCCACCAGCAGAGATCGTGAGGGAGCCTACGAGCAGTACTTC. Translated, it gives CATSRDREGAYEQYF.

The CDR3 sequence is CASSLGQGEQYF. The CDR3 DNA sequence: TGTGCCAGCAGCTTGGGACAGGGCGAGCAGTACTTC. The V and J genes are TRBV11-2 and TRBJ2-7, with TRBD1 identical over 9 bases. The V gene's germline CDR1 is SGHAT and CDR2 FQNNGV. The junction had 0 bases not matched to a gene; V was cut back by 3 bases and J by 6 bases. The CDR3 has 12 amino acids.

The rearrangement links TRBV4-3 to TRBJ2-3; D is undetermined. V dropped 0 bases and J dropped 0 bases, with 7 bases sitting between them. CDR1 is LGHNA and CDR2 is YSLEER in the germline V gene. This CDR3 comprises 15 residues. CDR3 sequence (DNA): TGCGCCAGCAGCCAAGATCCCTTTAGCACAGATACGCAGTATTTT. Translating it yields CASSQDPFSTDTQYF.

This sequence joins TRBV5-5 and TRBJ2-7; the D gene is possibly TRBD1 (6 bases). Germline V CDR1 and CDR2: SGHKS, YYEKEE (reference sequence). This CDR3 is built from 13 residues. V was shortened by 5 bases and J by 1 base, with 10 bases between the two germline ends. DNA for the CDR3: TGTGCCAGCAGAATACAGGGATCCTACGAGCAGTACTTC. Its translation is CASRIQGSYEQYF.

This chain uses TRBV30 with TRBJ2-1; 10 positions agree with TRBD2. This CDR3 region has 14 residues. The germline CDR1 and CDR2 sequences are GTSNPN and SVGIG (reference sequence). Trimming removed 4 bases from V and 0 bases from J; junction bases left unmatched: 0. For the CDR3, the DNA is TGTGCCTGGACTAGCGGGGGCTCCTACAATGAGCAGTTCTTC. Its protein is CAWTSGGSYNEQFF.

This clone was observed a handful of times. This chain uses TRBV10-3 with TRBJ1-1; D call uncertain. From germline, CDR1 is ENHRY and CDR2 SYGVKD. Trimming left V 7 bases short and J 1 base short, with 10 bases between. There are 13 residues in the CDR3. CDR3 protein: CAITEVANTEAFF. The CDR3 DNA reads as TGTGCCATCACTGAAGTGGCGAACACTGAAGCTTTCTTT.

The chain uses TRBV11-2 and TRBJ1-6; unclear D gene. Trimming removed 3 bases from V and 8 bases from J, with 14 bases in between. Germline-derived CDR1 and CDR2 are SGHAT and FQNNGV. CDR3 size: 15 residues. This chain's CDR3 is CASSFSSENHSPLHF. CDR3 nucleotides: TGTGCCAGCAGCTTTTCATCAGAAAATCATTCACCCCTCCACTTT.

V gene TRBV6-1 combines with J gene TRBJ2-3, with D perhaps matching TRBD2 (5 bases). The CDR3 has 16 amino acids. Germline assignment: CDR1 MNHNS and CDR2 SASEGT. V was clipped by 1 base and J by 2 bases, with 13 bases between them. CDR3 residues: CASSEVGGFNTDTQYF. The CDR3 nucleotides are TGTGCCAGCAGTGAAGTTGGCGGGTTTAACACAGATACGCAGTATTTT.

V gene TRBV2 combines with J gene TRBJ1-1; D is unclear. Germline CDR1 SNHLY, CDR2 FYNNEI. The ends were cut back, 7 bases at V and 5 bases at J, with 8 bases in the middle. CDR3 length: 11 residues. The CDR3 spells CASTGSTEAFF. The CDR3 DNA reads as TGTGCCAGCACGGGTTCGACTGAAGCTTTCTTT.